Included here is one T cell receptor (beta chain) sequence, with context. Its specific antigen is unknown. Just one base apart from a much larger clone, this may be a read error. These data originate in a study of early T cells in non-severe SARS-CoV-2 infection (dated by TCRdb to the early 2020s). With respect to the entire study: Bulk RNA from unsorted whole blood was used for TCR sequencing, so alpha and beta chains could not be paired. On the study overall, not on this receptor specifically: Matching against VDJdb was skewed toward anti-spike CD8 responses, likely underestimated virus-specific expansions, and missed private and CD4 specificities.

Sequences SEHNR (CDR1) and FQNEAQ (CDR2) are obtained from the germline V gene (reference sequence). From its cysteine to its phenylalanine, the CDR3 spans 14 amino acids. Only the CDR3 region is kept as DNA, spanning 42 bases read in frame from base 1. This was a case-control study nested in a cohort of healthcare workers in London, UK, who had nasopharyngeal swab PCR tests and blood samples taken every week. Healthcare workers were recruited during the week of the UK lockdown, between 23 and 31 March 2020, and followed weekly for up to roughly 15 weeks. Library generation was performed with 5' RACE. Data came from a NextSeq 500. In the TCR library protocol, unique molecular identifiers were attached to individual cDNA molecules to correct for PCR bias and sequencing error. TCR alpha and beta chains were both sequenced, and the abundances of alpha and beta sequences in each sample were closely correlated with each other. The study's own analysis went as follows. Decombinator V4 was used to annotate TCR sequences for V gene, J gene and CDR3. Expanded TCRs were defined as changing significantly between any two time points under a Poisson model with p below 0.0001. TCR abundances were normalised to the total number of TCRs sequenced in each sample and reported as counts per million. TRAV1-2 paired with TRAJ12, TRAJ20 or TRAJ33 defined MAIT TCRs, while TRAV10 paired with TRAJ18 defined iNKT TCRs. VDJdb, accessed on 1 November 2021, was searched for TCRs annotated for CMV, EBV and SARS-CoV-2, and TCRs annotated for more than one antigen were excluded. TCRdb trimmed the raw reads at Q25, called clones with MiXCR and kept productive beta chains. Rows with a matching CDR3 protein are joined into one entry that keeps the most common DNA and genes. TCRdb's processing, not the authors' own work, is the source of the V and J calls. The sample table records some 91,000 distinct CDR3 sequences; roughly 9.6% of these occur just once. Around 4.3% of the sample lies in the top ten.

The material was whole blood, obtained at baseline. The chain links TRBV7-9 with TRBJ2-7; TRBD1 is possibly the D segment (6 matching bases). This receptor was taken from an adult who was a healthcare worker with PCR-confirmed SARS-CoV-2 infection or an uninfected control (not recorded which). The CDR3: CASRPTLPQGPEVF. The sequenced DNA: TGTGCCAGCAGACCAACCCTCCCCCAGGGGCCCGAAGTGTTC.